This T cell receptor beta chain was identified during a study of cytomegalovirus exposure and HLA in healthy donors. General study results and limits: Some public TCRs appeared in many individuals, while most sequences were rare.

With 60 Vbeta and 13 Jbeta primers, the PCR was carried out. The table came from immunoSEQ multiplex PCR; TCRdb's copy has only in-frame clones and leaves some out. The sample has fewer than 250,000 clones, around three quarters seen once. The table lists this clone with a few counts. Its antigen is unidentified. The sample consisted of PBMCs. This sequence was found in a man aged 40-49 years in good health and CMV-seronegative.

CDR3 amino acids: CASSLPGRDSYNEQFF. The CDR3 region has the DNA TGTGCCAGCAGCCTTCCGGGGCGGGACTCCTACAATGAGCAGTTCTTC. This chain joins TRBV4-2 and TRBJ2-1; D is possibly TRBD2 (6 bases). Germline CDR1 and CDR2: LGHNA and YNFKEQ. There are 16 residues in the CDR3. The V end was cut by 4 bases, the J end by 0 bases, with 13 bases between.